The following is a TCR beta chain sequence with its context. Its antigen is not yet known. No clone much larger than this one lies a single base away; base qualities are absent. V is pruned by 11 bases and J by 2 bases, leaving 8 bases of the junction without a gene match. The CDR3 has 14 amino acids, counting the end cysteine and phenylalanine. The kept DNA is CDR3 alone, 42 bases in frame from the first base. CDR1 ENHRY and CDR2 SYGVKD were looked up in the germline V gene. The sample is drawn from a study of graft-versus-host responses after intestinal transplantation (dated by TCRdb to about 2021). About the study as a whole: Multivisceral, liver-intestinal, or isolated intestinal transplants were received by the recipients. Of the roughly 26 intestinal transplant recipients enrolled in the cohort, one of whom was a retransplant, 3 patients without pretransplant specimens were excluded. Alloreactive clones were identified by sequencing pre-transplant mixed lymphocyte reaction products and comparing them with unstimulated pre-transplant donor and recipient T cells. Rather than being sequenced by the commercial service, samples from a few later patients were sequenced in-house on an Illumina MiSeq and processed with MiXCR. Every recipient was given anti-thymocyte globulin induction, followed by 2 to 3 years of maintenance tacrolimus and steroids. Donor T cell macrochimerism was defined as a peak of at least 4% donor T cells among recipient peripheral blood mononuclear cells. After intestinal transplantation, graft-versus-host and host-versus-graft alloreactive T cell clones in the graft, circulation and bone marrow were tracked using bulk TCR-beta CDR3 sequencing. Here is what the overall study found, with its caveats: Conclusions were limited by the relatively low number and heterogeneity of intestinal transplant patients. GvH clones turned up in recipient bone marrow, with some appearing earlier in ileal mucosa or blood, a pattern consistent with an intestinal mucosal origin. Early after transplant, peak levels of circulating GvH clones were associated with declines in HvG clones. Patients with donor T cell macrochimerism had high GvH to HvG T cell clonal ratios in their allografts.

Libraries came from the immunoSEQ multiplex PCR assay. In most patients, genomic DNA was isolated using the Qiagen DNeasy Blood and Tissue Kit and sent frozen to Adaptive Biotechnologies for TCR sequencing. Adaptive Biotechnologies carried out high-throughput TCR-beta CDR3 sequencing of genomic DNA for most patients. Concerning the study's data processing: Adaptive's ImmunoSEQ software supplied the TCR sequencing data for 15 to 20 patients, while MiXCR and VDJtools were used to process a few other patients. To correct CD4 versus CD8 sorting errors, sequences present in both subsets at a frequency ratio below 5:1 were removed. CDR3 nucleotide sequences shared between donor and recipient were removed because the origin of such sequences could not be assigned. At least 2-fold expansion over unstimulated cells and a minimum CFSE-low frequency of 0.002% (template counts) or 0.001% (read counts) were required for clones to be classified as alloreactive. A clone was considered mappable if detected in the sequenced pre-transplant spleen, lymph node, or MLR CFSE-low populations of the donor or recipient. The cumulative frequency of alloreactive clones was calculated as a percentage of all sequences, weighted by copy number. The source is immuneACCESS, and TCRdb retained only in-frame sequences with V and J called. Part of the clones is not carried over; for the studies checked, unresolved V genes explain less than half of this, and the remainder is unexplained. The V and J calls and clone size are taken from that table; D and trimming were inferred from the DNA. This sample lists about 86,000 clones; 88% were detected once. The leading ten clones occupy more than 0.25% of the sample.

In the paper's terms, the time point label means: cells obtained before transplantation from donor or recipient. CD3+CD4+ and CD3+CD8+ populations were FACS-sorted from unstimulated pre-transplant donor and recipient cells taken from spleen or lymph nodes. The receptor chain draws on TRBV10-3 and TRBJ1-4; 7 middle bases align to TRBD1. The sample here was unstimulated CD4+ T cells sorted from spleen or lymph node cells, taken before transplant. This receptor was obtained from a human donor who was the organ donor for an intestinal transplant. The DNA sequence reads TGTGCCGTCGGAACAGGGGAGACTAATGAAAAACTGTTTTTT. Translation gives CAVGTGETNEKLFF.